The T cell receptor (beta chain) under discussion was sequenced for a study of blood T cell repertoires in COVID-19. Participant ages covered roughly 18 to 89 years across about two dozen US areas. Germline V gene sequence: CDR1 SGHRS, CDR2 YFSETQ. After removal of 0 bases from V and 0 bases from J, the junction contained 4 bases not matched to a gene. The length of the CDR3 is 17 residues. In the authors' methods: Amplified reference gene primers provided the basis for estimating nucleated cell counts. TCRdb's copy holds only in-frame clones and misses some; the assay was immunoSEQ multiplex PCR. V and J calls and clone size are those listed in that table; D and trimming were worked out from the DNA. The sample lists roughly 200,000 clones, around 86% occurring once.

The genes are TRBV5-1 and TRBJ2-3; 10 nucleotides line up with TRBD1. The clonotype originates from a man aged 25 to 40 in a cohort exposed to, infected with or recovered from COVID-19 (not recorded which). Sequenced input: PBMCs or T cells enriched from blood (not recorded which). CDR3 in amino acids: CASSLGGTGDSTDTQYF. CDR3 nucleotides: TGCGCCAGCAGCTTGGGTGGGACAGGGGACAGCACAGATACGCAGTATTTT.